Each of the 20 T cell receptor beta chains below was sequenced from the same sample in a study of blood T cell repertoires in COVID-19. The repertoire was sequenced with immunoSEQ multiplex PCR; TCRdb's copy has only in-frame clones and lacks some. The sample holds around 58,000 clones, 85% seen once. Source material: peripheral blood. The receptor source for this set is a human donor in a cohort sampled during active COVID-19.

The rearrangement links TRBV10-2 to TRBJ2-5, with 10 bases fitting TRBD2. The CDR3 extends over 14 amino acids. From germline, CDR1 is WSHSY and CDR2 SAAADI. V shed 5 bases and J 1 base; nucleotides not matched to a gene: 1. The CDR3 DNA reads as TGCGCCAGCAGTCTAGCGGGGGCCCAAGAGACCCAGTACTTC. As protein: CASSLAGAQETQYF.

V and J are TRBV12-3 or TRBV12-4 and TRBJ1-1; D remains ambiguous. V lost 5 bases and J lost 8, with 9 bases in between. The length of the CDR3 is 11 residues. Here the CDR3 reads CASSKSTEAFF. CDR3 coding DNA: TGTGCCAGCAGTAAATCGACAGAAGCTTTCTTT.

This chain uses TRBV15 with TRBJ2-1; D possibly corresponds to TRBD1 (6 bases). Trimming cost V 0 bases and J 4 bases, with 13 bases left between them. The CDR3 is 16 residues long. Germline-derived CDR1 and CDR2 are LNHNV and YYDKDF (reference sequence). For the CDR3, the DNA is TGTGCCACCAGCAGAGATCTCGGACAGACTTACAATGAGCAGTTCTTC. It is translated as CATSRDLGQTYNEQFF.

This clone turned up a few times. Here the CDR3 DNA reads TGTGCCAGCAGCTTAAGGGGCGGTACAGGAGCCTTGAACACTGAAGCTTTCTTT. Translating gives CASSLRGGTGALNTEAFF. The chain employs TRBV7-2 and TRBJ1-1; D perhaps matches TRBD1 (5 bases). V was shortened by 2 bases and J by 0 bases, with 19 bases between the two germline ends. Per germline, CDR1 SGHTA and CDR2 FQGNSA. There are 18 residues in the CDR3. Filled out from reference TRBV7-2 and TRBJ1-1, the complete variable domain reads GAGVSQSPSNKVTEKGKDVELRCDPISGHTALYWYRQSLGQGLEFLIYFQGNSAPDKSGLPSDRFSAERTGGSVSTLTIQRTQQEDSAVYLCASSLRGGTGALNTEAFFGQGTRLTVV.

This chain links TRBV10-2 with TRBJ1-1; 11 positions agree with TRBD1. Germline V gene lookup returns CDR1 WSHSY and CDR2 SAAADI. There are 13 residues in the CDR3. J lost 7 bases, V lost 10 bases, and 8 bases had no gene match. This CDR3 is CATVGQGAVEAFF. DNA of the CDR3: TGCGCCACCGTCGGACAGGGGGCGGTTGAAGCTTTCTTT.

This chain joins TRBV12-3 or TRBV12-4 and TRBJ1-2; maybe TRBD1 (5 bases). The CDR3 runs 13 residues. V shed 6 bases and J shed 5 bases, with 13 bases lying between them. This CDR3 is CASRGGGEYGYTF. CDR3 DNA sequence: TGTGCCAGCAGGGGAGGAGGGGAGTATGGCTACACCTTC.

The genes are TRBV11-3 and TRBJ2-7; 8 nucleotides match TRBD2. The CDR3 totals 15 residues. Germline values: CDR1 SGHNT, CDR2 YENEEA. V gave up 1 base and J gave up 3 bases; unmatched junction bases: 5. CDR3 coding DNA: TGTGCCAGCAGCTTAGCCCAGCGGGAGCTCTACGAGCAGTACTTC. As protein: CASSLAQRELYEQYF.

This clone was seen a few times. The rearrangement joins TRBV25-1 to TRBJ2-7, with 10 bases aligning to TRBD1. V shed 4 bases, J shed 2 bases, and the junction held 8 bases outside the gene matches. Germline loops: CDR1 MGHDK, CDR2 SYGVNS. The CDR3 covers 16 residues. The chain's CDR3 is CASSVGGDRGAYEQYF. CDR3 nucleotide sequence: TGTGCCAGCAGTGTTGGCGGGGACAGGGGCGCCTACGAGCAGTACTTC.

V is TRBV4-3 and J is TRBJ1-2; 11 positions agree with TRBD1. Looked up from germline, CDR1 is LGHNA and CDR2 is YSLEER. This CDR3 is 14 amino acids long. J gave up 4 bases and V 4 bases, and 2 bases lay outside the gene matches. As DNA, the CDR3 is TGCGCCAGCAGCCCAGGACAGGGGGCCTATGGCTACACCTTC. This sequence encodes CASSPGQGAYGYTF.

This chain connects TRBV12-3 or TRBV12-4 to TRBJ2-7, with a possible D match to TRBD2 (5 bases). The length of the CDR3 is 12 residues. The germline V and J ends were trimmed by 3 bases and 3 bases, with 6 bases remaining between them. The CDR3 region has the DNA TGTGCCAGCAGTTTTACTAGCTACGAGCAGTACTTC. This encodes CASSFTSYEQYF.

The chain has TRBV3-1 (or the pseudogene TRBV3-2) and TRBJ2-5, with D unresolved. This CDR3 spans 14 amino acids. The germline gives CDR1 LGHDT, CDR2 YNNKEL (reference sequence). V was trimmed by 0 bases and J by 4 bases, leaving 9 bases between them. This CDR3 is CASSQELPPETQYF. The CDR3 DNA reads as TGTGCCAGCAGCCAAGAACTACCCCCAGAGACCCAGTACTTC.

This clone occurred a few times. The gene calls are TRBV25-1 and TRBJ1-6; D gene ambiguous. The CDR3 has 10 residues. V was trimmed by 6 bases and J by 13 bases, leaving 7 bases between them. Germline V gene data show CDR1 as MGHDK and CDR2 as SYGVNS. The CDR3 nucleotides read TGTGCCAGCAGACGTCAGCCCCTCCACTTT. Its translation is CASRRQPLHF.

The V call is TRBV29-1, the J call TRBJ1-2; TRBD1 agrees at 8 bases. Per the germline V gene, CDR1 is SQVTM and CDR2 is ANQGSEA. V was clipped by 0 bases and J by 6 bases; unmatched bases: 6. The CDR3 contains 14 residues. CDR3 sequence: CSVEEGQGIDGYTF. In DNA, the CDR3 is TGCAGCGTTGAAGAAGGACAGGGCATCGATGGCTACACCTTC.

The count of this clone is one. V usage is TRBV7-9 and J usage is TRBJ2-1, with TRBD2 matching 8 bases. The trim removed 1 base at V and 7 bases at J, leaving 12 bases unmatched. Germline V gene data show CDR1 as SEHNR and CDR2 as FQNEAQ (reference sequence). The length of the CDR3 is 17 residues. CDR3 sequence: CASSLVGAGLVANEQFF. CDR3 DNA sequence: TGTGCCAGCAGCTTAGTAGGGGCGGGACTAGTCGCGAATGAGCAGTTCTTC.

The rearrangement uses TRBV29-1 and TRBJ1-5, with 11 positions matching TRBD1. Looked up from germline, CDR1 is SQVTM and CDR2 is ANQGSEA. V lost 6 bases to trimming and J lost 0 bases; unmatched junction nucleotides: 1. The CDR3 is made up of 14 amino acids. CDR3 DNA sequence: TGCAGCGTGGGACAGGGGGATAGCAATCAGCCCCAGCATTTT. It encodes CSVGQGDSNQPQHF.

The table lists this clone with a count of one. The chain links TRBV7-3 to TRBJ1-1, with no clear D. The CDR3 is 14 residues long. The germline V gene encodes CDR1 SGHTA and CDR2 FQGTGA. V was cut by 2 bases and J by 0 bases, with 7 bases left in between. The CDR3 nucleotides are TGTGCCAGCAGCTTATCGGGGTTGAACACTGAAGCTTTCTTT. Residues: CASSLSGLNTEAFF.

The V and J genes are TRBV2 and TRBJ1-1, with a possible D match to TRBD1 (6 bases). Trimming shortened V by 5 bases and J by 0 bases, and 7 bases separated the two germline ends. CDR1 is SNHLY and CDR2 is FYNNEI in the germline V gene. This CDR3 has 13 residues. The CDR3 loop is CASSQGLNTEAFF. The CDR3 region has the DNA TGTGCCAGCAGTCAGGGGTTGAACACTGAAGCTTTCTTT.

The gene calls are TRBV29-1 and TRBJ2-7, with 9 positions matching TRBD1. V trimming: 4 bases; J trimming: 3 bases; junction bases outside the gene matches: 4. Germline assignment: CDR1 SQVTM and CDR2 ANQGSEA. The CDR3 is 13 amino acids. The CDR3 sequence is CSVGGTGFYEQYF. The CDR3 DNA reads TGCAGCGTTGGCGGGACAGGGTTCTACGAGCAGTACTTC.

This rearrangement joins TRBV3-1 (or the pseudogene TRBV3-2) to TRBJ1-2; 9 bases line up with TRBD1. This CDR3 is 17 amino acids long. V shed 0 bases, J shed 4 bases, and the junction held 9 bases outside the gene matches. Per germline, CDR1 LGHDT and CDR2 YNNKEL (reference sequence). The CDR3 reads CASSQDIRQGVTYGYTF. The CDR3 DNA follows: TGTGCCAGCAGCCAAGATATACGACAGGGGGTTACCTATGGCTACACCTTC.

This chain links TRBV19 with TRBJ1-6, with D maybe TRBD1 (5 bases). The CDR3 runs to 17 residues. V lost 7 bases and J 2 bases, leaving 18 bases between the germline ends. Per germline, CDR1 LNHDA and CDR2 SQIVND (reference sequence). The chain's CDR3 is CASTQWGTGAYNSPLHF. The CDR3, as DNA: TGTGCCAGTACCCAGTGGGGGACGGGGGCCTATAATTCACCCCTCCACTTT.